These 17 T cell receptor beta chains originate from one sample sequenced in a study of cytomegalovirus exposure and HLA in healthy donors. The PCR used 60 Vbeta and 13 Jbeta primers. TCRdb's table, derived via immunoSEQ multiplex PCR, lists solely in-frame clones and lacks some. The profile covers approximately 180,000 clones, with about an eighth appearing a single time and less than 8.5% taken by the ten largest. The sample consisted of PBMCs. These receptors all stem from a man in his fifties in good health and CMV-seropositive.

This clone showed up just a few times. V gene TRBV30 combines with J gene TRBJ2-3; 8 bases line up with TRBD2. This CDR3 is 15 amino acids long. CDR1 GTSNPN and CDR2 SVGIG come from the germline V gene (reference sequence). V lost 4 bases and J lost 1; bases outside the gene matches: 7. Here the CDR3 reads CAWTRGGLGTDTQYF. The DNA for the CDR3 is TGTGCCTGGACACGGGGGGGTTTGGGCACAGATACGCAGTATTTT.

This clone was seen a few times. The rearrangement links TRBV7-8 to TRBJ1-1; D remains unclear. The CDR3 runs to 14 residues. V lost 1 base and J 1 base, leaving 7 bases between the germline ends. From germline, CDR1 is SGHVS and CDR2 FQNEAQ. Here the CDR3 DNA reads TGTGCCAGCAGCTTAGGGAACAGGAACACTGAAGCTTTCTTT. The encoded protein is CASSLGNRNTEAFF.

The V gene is TRBV6-5, the J gene TRBJ1-5; unclear D gene. V lost 5 bases and J lost 3, with 11 bases in between. Germline-derived CDR1 and CDR2 are MNHEY and SVGAGI. CDR3 length equals 14 residues. The CDR3 is CASSASRLNQPQHF. The DNA of the CDR3 is TGTGCCAGCAGTGCCTCTAGACTCAATCAGCCCCAGCATTTT.

This clone showed up just a few times. This rearrangement joins TRBV18 to TRBJ2-7; tentative D call: TRBD1 (5 bases). There are 13 residues in the CDR3. V shed 2 bases and J shed 2 bases, with 7 bases lying between them. Germline V gene sequence: CDR1 KGHSH, CDR2 LQKENI. The CDR3 DNA sequence: TGTGCCAGCTCACCAAAGGGGCCCTACGAGCAGTACGTC. It yields the protein CASSPKGPYEQYV.

The chain recombines TRBV7-9 with TRBJ1-6; D is ambiguous. There are 15 residues in the CDR3. Germline loops: CDR1 SEHNR, CDR2 FQNEAQ (reference sequence). Trimming shortened V by 7 bases and J by 9 bases, and 19 bases separated the two germline ends. The CDR3 is CASTNQATGSSPLHF. Here the CDR3 DNA reads TGTGCCAGCACCAACCAGGCGACCGGGAGTTCACCCCTCCACTTT.

The chain couples TRBV7-2 to TRBJ2-2; D is undetermined. In germline, CDR1 is SGHTA, CDR2 FQGNSA. V was shortened by 5 bases and J by 0 bases, with 4 bases between the two germline ends. The CDR3 is made up of 13 amino acids. CDR3 loop: CASSRTNTGELFF. DNA for the CDR3: TGTGCCAGCAGCCGTACGAACACCGGGGAGCTGTTTTTT.

The chain carries TRBV28 and TRBJ2-2, with D tentatively TRBD1 (6 bases). Germline assignment: CDR1 MDHEN and CDR2 SYDVKM. The CDR3 covers 14 residues. V lost 6 bases to trimming and J lost 7 bases, with 15 bases between them. The CDR3 loop is CASRPTGTGGELFF. DNA for the CDR3: TGTGCCAGCAGACCCACAGGGACCGGCGGGGAGCTGTTTTTT.

V and J are TRBV6-1 and TRBJ1-3; no clear D. Trimming shortened V by 8 bases and J by 0 bases, and 14 bases separated the two germline ends. CDR3 length: 15 residues. The germline gives CDR1 MNHNS, CDR2 SASEGT. Written as DNA, the CDR3 is TGTGCCAGCTTCCTTAAGAGGAGCTCTGGAAACACCATATATTTT. Its translation is CASFLKRSSGNTIYF.

This clone was counted only a few times. The gene calls are TRBV9 and TRBJ1-1; D gene uncertain. V was pared by 10 bases and J by 2 bases, with 15 bases between. Germline V gene lookup returns CDR1 SGDLS and CDR2 YYNGEE. CDR3 size: 13 residues. CDR3 in amino acids: CAHPRKLNTEAFF. The CDR3 DNA follows: TGTGCCCACCCGAGGAAATTAAACACTGAAGCTTTCTTT. The full variable domain, in which reference TRBV9 and TRBJ1-1 provide the parts outside the CDR3, is DSGVTQTPKHLITATGQRVTLRCSPRSGDLSVYWYQQSLDQGLQFLIQYYNGEERAKGNILERFSAQQFPDLHSELNLSSLELGDSALYFCAHPRKLNTEAFFGQGTRLTVV.

The chain couples TRBV29-1 to TRBJ1-1; 7 bases fit TRBD1. This CDR3 contains 12 residues. Germline V gene sequence: CDR1 SQVTM, CDR2 ANQGSEA. V shed 7 bases and J 1 base; nucleotides not matched to a gene: 3. The CDR3, as DNA: TGCAGCGGTGACAGGGCGAACACTGAAGCTTTCTTT. Amino acids: CSGDRANTEAFF.

This clone has a handful of counts. V gene TRBV11-3 combines with J gene TRBJ1-3, with 7 bases lining up with TRBD1. Germline assignment: CDR1 SGHNT and CDR2 YENEEA. This CDR3 spans 14 amino acids. V dropped 8 bases and J dropped 0; count of bases not matched to a gene: 4. The DNA of the CDR3 is TGTGCCAGCCACAGGGGAAACTCTGGAAACACCATATATTTT. Translated, it gives CASHRGNSGNTIYF. The variable domain in full, completed from reference TRBV11-3 and TRBJ1-3, reads EAGVVQSPRYKIIEKKQPVAFWCNPISGHNTLYWYLQNLGQGPELLIRYENEEAVDDSQLPKDRFSAERLKGVDSTLKIQPAELGDSAVYLCASHRGNSGNTIYFGEGSWLTVV.

In this sample, this clone turned up a few times. The rearrangement uses TRBV18 and TRBJ2-2; D is possibly TRBD1 (6 bases). CDR3 length equals 15 residues. Deletions cut 3 bases from V and 1 base from J, with 9 bases between. Germline CDR1 KGHSH, CDR2 LQKENI. Written as DNA, the CDR3 is TGTGCCAGCTCACCGGGGACAATGAACACCGGGGAGCTGTTTTTT. It codes for CASSPGTMNTGELFF.

J is TRBJ1-4 and V is TRBV9; D call uncertain. This CDR3 has 15 residues. The V end lost 4 bases, the J end lost 4 bases, and 14 bases lay between the germline ends. Germline values: CDR1 SGDLS, CDR2 YYNGEE. CDR3 in DNA: TGTGCCAGCAGCCGAACGGGGATTGGTAATGAAAAACTGTTTTTT. Its translation is CASSRTGIGNEKLFF.

The chain is built from TRBV18 and TRBJ1-3; D uncertain. Germline V gene lookup returns CDR1 KGHSH and CDR2 LQKENI. CDR3 size: 15 residues. V lost 3 bases and J lost 2, with 11 bases in between. CDR3 nucleotides: TGTGCCAGCTCACCTTCCGCGGCAGCTGGAAACACCATATATTTT. Residues: CASSPSAAAGNTIYF.

There are a few counts of this clone. The chain carries TRBV25-1 and TRBJ1-1, with TRBD1 matching over 7 bases. In germline, CDR1 is MGHDK, CDR2 SYGVNS. CDR3 length equals 14 residues. Losses at the gene ends were 7 bases for V and 5 bases for J; bases not matched to a gene: 10. For the CDR3, the DNA is TGTGCCAGCACTATCACAGGGGTGAGGACTGAAGCTTTCTTT. Translated: CASTITGVRTEAFF.

This chain joins TRBV7-9 and TRBJ1-2, with D possibly being TRBD1 (5 bases). This CDR3 region has 15 residues. V lost 11 bases to trimming and J lost 5 bases, with 24 bases between them. Germline lookup yields CDR1 SEHNR and CDR2 FQNEAQ (reference sequence). In DNA, the CDR3 is TGTGCCGGACGAGGCACCAGGGAGGTTTTGTATGGCTACACCTTC. This gives the protein CAGRGTREVLYGYTF.

This clone was counted between two and nine times. This sequence joins TRBV29-1 and TRBJ2-1; tentative D call: TRBD1 (5 bases). The CDR3 extends over 13 amino acids. Germline CDR1 and CDR2: SQVTM and ANQGSEA. Trimming left V 5 bases short and J 3 bases short, with 11 bases between. CDR3: CSVLRGIYNEQFF. CDR3 bases: TGCAGCGTTTTAAGGGGAATCTACAATGAGCAGTTCTTC.